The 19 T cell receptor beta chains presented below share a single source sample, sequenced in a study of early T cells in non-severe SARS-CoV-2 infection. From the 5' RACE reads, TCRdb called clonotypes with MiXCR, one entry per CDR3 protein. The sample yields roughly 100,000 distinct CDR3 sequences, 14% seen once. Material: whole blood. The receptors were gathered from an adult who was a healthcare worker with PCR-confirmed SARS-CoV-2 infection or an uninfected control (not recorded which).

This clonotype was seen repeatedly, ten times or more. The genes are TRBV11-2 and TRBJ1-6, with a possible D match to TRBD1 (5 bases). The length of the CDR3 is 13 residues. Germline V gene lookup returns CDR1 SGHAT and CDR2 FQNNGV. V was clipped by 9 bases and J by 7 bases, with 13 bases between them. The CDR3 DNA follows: TGTGCCAGTGGGGCGCGTCCCAATTCACCCCTCCACTTT. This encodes CASGARPNSPLHF. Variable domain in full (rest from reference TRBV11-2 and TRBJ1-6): EAGVAQSPRYKIIEKRQSVAFWCNPISGHATLYWYQQILGQGPKLLIQFQNNGVVDDSQLPKDRFSAERLKGVDSTLKIQPAKLEDSAVYLCASGARPNSPLHFGNGTRLTVT.

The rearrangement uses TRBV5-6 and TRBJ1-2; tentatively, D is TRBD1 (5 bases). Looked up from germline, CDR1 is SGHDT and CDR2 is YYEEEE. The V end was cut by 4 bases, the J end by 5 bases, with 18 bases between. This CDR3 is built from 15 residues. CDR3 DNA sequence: TGTGCCAGCAGCCCCCCCCAACCTGGGGGGTATGGCTACACCTTC. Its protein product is CASSPPQPGGYGYTF. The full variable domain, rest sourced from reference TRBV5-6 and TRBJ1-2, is DAGVTQSPTHLIKTRGQQVTLRCSPKSGHDTVSWYQQALGQGPQFIFQYYEEEERQRGNFPDRFSGHQFPNYSSELNVNALLLGDSALYLCASSPPQPGGYGYTFGSGTRLTVV.

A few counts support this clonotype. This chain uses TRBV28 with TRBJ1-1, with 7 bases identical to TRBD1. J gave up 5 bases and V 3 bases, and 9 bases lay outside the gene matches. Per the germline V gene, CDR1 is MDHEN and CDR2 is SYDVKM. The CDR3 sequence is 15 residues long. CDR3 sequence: CASSLGTAGYTEAFF. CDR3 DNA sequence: TGTGCCAGCAGTTTGGGGACAGCGGGGTATACTGAAGCTTTCTTT.

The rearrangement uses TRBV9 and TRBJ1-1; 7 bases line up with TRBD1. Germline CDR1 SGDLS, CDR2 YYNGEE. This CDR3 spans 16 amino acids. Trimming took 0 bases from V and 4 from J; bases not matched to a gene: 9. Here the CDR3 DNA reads TGTGCCAGCAGCGTAGACGTCCACAGGGGTGGCACTGAAGCTTTCTTT. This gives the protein CASSVDVHRGGTEAFF.

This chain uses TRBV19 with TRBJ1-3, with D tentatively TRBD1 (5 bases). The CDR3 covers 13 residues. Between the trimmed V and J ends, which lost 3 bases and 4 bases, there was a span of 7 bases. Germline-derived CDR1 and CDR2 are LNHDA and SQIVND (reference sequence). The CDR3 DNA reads TGTGCCAGTAGTATTGACAGAGGAAACACCATATATTTT. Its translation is CASSIDRGNTIYF.

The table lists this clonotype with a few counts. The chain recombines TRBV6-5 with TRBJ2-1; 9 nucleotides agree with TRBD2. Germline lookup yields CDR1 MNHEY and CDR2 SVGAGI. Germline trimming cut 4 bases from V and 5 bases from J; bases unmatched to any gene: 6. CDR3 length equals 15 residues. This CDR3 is CASSLAVAGDNEQFF. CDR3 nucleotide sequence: TGTGCCAGCAGTTTAGCGGTAGCGGGGGACAATGAGCAGTTCTTC.

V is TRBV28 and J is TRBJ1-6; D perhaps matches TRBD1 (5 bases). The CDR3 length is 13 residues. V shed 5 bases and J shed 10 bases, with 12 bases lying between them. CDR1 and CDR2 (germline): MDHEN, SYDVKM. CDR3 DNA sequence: TGTGCCAGCAGTCCGTCAGGGTACTCACCCCTCCACTTT. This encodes CASSPSGYSPLHF.

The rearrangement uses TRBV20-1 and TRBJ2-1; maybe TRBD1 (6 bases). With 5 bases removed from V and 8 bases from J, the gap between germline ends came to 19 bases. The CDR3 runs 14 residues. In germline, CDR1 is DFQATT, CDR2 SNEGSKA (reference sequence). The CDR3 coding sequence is TGCAGTGCTGGGGACACCACCAAGGGCGATGAGCAGTTCTTC. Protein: CSAGDTTKGDEQFF.

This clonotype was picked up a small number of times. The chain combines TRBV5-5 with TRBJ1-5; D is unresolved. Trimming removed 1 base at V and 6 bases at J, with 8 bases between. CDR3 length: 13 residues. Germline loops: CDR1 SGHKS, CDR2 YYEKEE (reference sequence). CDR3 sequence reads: CASSLSVSQPQHF. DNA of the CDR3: TGTGCCAGCAGCTTGAGCGTAAGTCAGCCCCAGCATTTT.

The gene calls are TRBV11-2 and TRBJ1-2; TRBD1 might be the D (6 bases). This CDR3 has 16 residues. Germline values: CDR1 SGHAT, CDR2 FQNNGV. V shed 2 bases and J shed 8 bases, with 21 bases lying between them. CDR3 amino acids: CASSLRTGTMRRGYTF. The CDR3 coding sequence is TGTGCCAGCAGCTTACGCACCGGGACAATGAGACGGGGCTACACCTTC.

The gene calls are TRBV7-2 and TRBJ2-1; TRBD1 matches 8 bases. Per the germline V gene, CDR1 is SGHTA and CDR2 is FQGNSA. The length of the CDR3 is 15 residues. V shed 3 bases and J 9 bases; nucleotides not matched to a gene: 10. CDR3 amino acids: CASSLGTGVVGEQFF. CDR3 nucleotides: TGTGCCAGCAGCTTGGGGACAGGAGTGGTGGGTGAGCAGTTCTTC.

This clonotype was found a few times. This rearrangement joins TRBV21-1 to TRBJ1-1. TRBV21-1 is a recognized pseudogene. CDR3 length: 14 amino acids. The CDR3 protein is CASTLDGRRTEAFF. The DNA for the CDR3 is TGTGCCAGCACTCTAGACGGGAGAAGGACTGAAGCTTTCTTT.

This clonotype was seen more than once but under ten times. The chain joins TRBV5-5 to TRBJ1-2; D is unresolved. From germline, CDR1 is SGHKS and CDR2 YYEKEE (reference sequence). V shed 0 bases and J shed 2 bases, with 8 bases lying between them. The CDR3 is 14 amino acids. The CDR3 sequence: CASSLEVGNYGYTF. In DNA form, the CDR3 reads TGTGCCAGCAGCTTGGAGGTCGGCAACTATGGCTACACCTTC.

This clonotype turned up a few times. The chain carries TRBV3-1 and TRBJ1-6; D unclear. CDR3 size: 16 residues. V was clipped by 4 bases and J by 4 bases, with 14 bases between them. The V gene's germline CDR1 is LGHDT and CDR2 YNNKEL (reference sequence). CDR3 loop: CASSPTPVEYNSPLHF. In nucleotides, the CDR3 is TGTGCCAGCAGCCCGACTCCCGTCGAATATAATTCACCCCTCCACTTT.

The CDR3 nucleotides read TGTGCCAGCAGTTCCCCCACTAGCTCTGGCTCCTACAATGAGCAGTTCTTC. Protein sequence: CASSSPTSSGSYNEQFF. This chain connects TRBV28 to TRBJ2-1; possible D gene TRBD2, 6 bases. The germline V gene has CDR1 MDHEN and CDR2 SYDVKM. V was trimmed by 4 bases and J by 0 bases, leaving 16 bases between them. CDR3 size: 17 residues.

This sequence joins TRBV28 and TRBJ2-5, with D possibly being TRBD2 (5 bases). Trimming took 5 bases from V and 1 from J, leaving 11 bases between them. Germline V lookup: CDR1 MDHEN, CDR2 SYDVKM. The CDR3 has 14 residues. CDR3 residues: CASSTQRIQETQYF. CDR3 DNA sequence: TGTGCCAGCAGTACCCAGCGGATCCAAGAGACCCAGTACTTC.

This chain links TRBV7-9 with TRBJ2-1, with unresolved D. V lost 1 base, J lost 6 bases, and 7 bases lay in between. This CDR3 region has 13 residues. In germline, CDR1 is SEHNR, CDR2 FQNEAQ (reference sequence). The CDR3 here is CASSLVQSNEQFF. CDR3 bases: TGTGCCAGCAGCTTAGTCCAGAGCAATGAGCAGTTCTTC.

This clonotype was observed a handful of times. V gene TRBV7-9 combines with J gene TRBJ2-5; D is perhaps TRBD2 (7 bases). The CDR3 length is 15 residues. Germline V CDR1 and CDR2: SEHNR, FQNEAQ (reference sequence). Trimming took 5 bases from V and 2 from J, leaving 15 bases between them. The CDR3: CASSLTRGAQETQYF. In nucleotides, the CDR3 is TGTGCCAGCAGCCTGACACGGGGGGCACAAGAGACCCAGTACTTC.

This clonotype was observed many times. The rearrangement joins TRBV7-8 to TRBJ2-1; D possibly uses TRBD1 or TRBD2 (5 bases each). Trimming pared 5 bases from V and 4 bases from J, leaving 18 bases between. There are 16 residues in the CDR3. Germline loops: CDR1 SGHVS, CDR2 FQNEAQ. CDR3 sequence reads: CASSGDARVSYNEQFF. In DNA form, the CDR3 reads TGTGCCAGCAGCGGGGACGCGCGGGTATCTTACAATGAGCAGTTCTTC.